In this sample, the clone carrying this T cell receptor (beta chain) turned up once. Profiling relied on immunoSEQ multiplex PCR, and the TCRdb table lists in-frame clones only, not all of them. The sample includes hundreds of thousands of clones, around 90% seen only once; the top ten take approximately 12%. The data were obtained in a study of Ad26.COV2.S vaccination and SARS-CoV-2 variants. Across the study: In the study, Ad26.COV2.S was injected intramuscularly once, or twice 56 days apart.

V lost 8 bases to trimming and J lost 4 bases; unmatched junction nucleotides: 2. Looked up from germline, CDR1 is LNHNV and CDR2 is YYDKDF (reference sequence). This CDR3 comprises 12 residues. Treatment given: some 19 received Ad26.COV2.S at low or high dose, single or two shots; several received placebo; per-sample allocation not given. Day 63 after the first injection of vaccine or placebo was the sampling time. Source: peripheral blood, taken in a trial of Ad26.COV2.S vaccine versus placebo. The rearrangement uses TRBV15 and TRBJ2-1; 7 nucleotides match TRBD1. This clonotype was sampled from a person aged 18-65 years who received the Ad26.COV2.S COVID-19 vaccine or a placebo. For the CDR3, the DNA is TGTGCCACCCGGGACAGATACAATGAGCAGTTCTTC. Encoded protein: CATRDRYNEQFF.